This entry features one TCR beta chain sequence. As yet, its antigen is unknown. This specimen belongs to a study of shared clonotypes between healthy human individuals. The protocol was immunoSEQ multiplex PCR, while the TCRdb copy is restricted to in-frame clones and leaves out a portion. The sample consists of 2 million to 2.5 million clones, roughly 92% of them appearing once. Study-wide findings and caveats: Researchers found naive subsets generally carried larger estimated richness than memory subsets.

Germline CDR1 SNHLY, CDR2 FYNNEI. Trimming stripped 2 bases from V and 4 bases from J, with 11 bases between. This CDR3 comprises 14 residues. The receptor's source is a man between 18 and 35 years old in good health. Some clones in this sample may be carry-over from other donors' samples. The sequenced material came from naive CD4+ T cells from PBMCs. Noted subset: CD45RA+ positively selected. V is TRBV2 and J is TRBJ1-1, with D possibly matching TRBD1 (6 bases). CDR3 in DNA: TGTGCCAGCAGTGAATTACAGGGCCGCACTGAAGCTTTCTTT. It is translated as CASSELQGRTEAFF.